The clone carrying this TCR beta chain was counted at least ten times. The antigen is undetermined. This sample stems from a study of identical twins. The study, taken as a whole, reports: Models underestimated how often monozygotic twins shared out-of-frame TCR alpha.

The authors used template switching to add a universal primer site and gave cDNA unique molecular identifiers. From the 5' RACE reads, TCRdb called clonotypes with MiXCR, one entry per CDR3 protein. The table shows 450,000 or so distinct CDR3 sequences, with approximately 18% occurring only once. Trimming took 3 bases from V and 4 from J, leaving 6 bases between them. The CDR3 has 11 residues. Germline V gene sequence: CDR1 DFQATT, CDR2 SNEGSKA (reference sequence). The specimen was naive T cells sorted from blood. The receptor's source is a man aged 50-59 years in good health. The J gene is TRBJ1-1, the V gene TRBV20-1; D is unresolved. CDR3 amino acids: CSARDATEAFF. CDR3 nucleotides: TGCAGTGCTAGGGACGCCACTGAAGCTTTCTTT.